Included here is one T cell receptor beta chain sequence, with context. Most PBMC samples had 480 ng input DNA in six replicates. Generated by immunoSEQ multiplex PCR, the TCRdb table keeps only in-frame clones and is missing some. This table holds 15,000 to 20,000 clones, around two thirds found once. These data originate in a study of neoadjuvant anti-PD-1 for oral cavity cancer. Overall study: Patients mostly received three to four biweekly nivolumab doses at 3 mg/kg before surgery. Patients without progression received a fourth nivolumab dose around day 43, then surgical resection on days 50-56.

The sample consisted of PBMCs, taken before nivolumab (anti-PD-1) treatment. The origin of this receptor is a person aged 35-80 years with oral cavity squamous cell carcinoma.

CDR3 loop: CAWSVGLAGGPRSTDTQYF. The CDR3 region has the DNA TGTGCCTGGAGTGTGGGACTAGCGGGAGGGCCTCGAAGCACAGATACGCAGTATTTT. The chain is built from TRBV30 and TRBJ2-3; 16 nucleotides line up with TRBD2. The J segment lost 0 bases and the V segment lost 0 bases, leaving 6 bases of the junction unmatched. The germline V gene has CDR1 GTSNPN and CDR2 SVGIG (reference sequence). This CDR3 is 19 amino acids long.